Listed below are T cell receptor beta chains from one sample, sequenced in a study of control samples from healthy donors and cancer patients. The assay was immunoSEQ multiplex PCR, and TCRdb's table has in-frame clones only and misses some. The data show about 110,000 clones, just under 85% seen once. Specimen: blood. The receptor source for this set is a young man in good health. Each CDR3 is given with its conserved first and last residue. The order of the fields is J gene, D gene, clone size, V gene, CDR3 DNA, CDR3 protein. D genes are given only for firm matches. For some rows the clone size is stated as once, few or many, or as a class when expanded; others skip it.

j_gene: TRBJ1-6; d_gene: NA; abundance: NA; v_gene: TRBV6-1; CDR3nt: TGTGCCAGCAGTGAAGGGGTGGGTTCACCCCTCCACTTT; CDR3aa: CASSEGVGSPLHF
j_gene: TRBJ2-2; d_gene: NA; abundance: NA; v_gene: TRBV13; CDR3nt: TGTGCCAGCAGCTTAGGAGTCTACTCCTCTCGTGGCACCGGGGAGCTGTTTTTT; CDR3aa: CASSLGVYSSRGTGELFF
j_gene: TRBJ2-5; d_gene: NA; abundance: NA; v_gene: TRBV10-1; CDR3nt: TGCGCCAGCAGTGAGTCCGGACCGCCAGAGACCCAGTACTTC; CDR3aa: CASSESGPPETQYF
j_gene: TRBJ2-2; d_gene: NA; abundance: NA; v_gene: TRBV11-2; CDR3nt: TGTGCCAGCAGTCAGATAAGAGGGCGTAACACCGGGGAGCTGTTTTTT; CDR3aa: CASSQIRGRNTGELFF
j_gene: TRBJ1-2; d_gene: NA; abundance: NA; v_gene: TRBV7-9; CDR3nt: TGTGCCAGCAGCTCGGTGGCCCTCTATGGCTACACCTTC; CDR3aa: CASSSVALYGYTF
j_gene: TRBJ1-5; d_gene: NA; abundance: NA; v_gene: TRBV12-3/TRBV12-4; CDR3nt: TGTGCCAGCAGCCGAGACCGAGGCCAGCCCCAGCATTTT; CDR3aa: CASSRDRGQPQHF
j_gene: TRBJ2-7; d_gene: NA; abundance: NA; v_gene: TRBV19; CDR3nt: TGTGCCAGTAGCCTGGGCGGAGGATACTACGAGCAGTACTTC; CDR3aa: CASSLGGGYYEQYF
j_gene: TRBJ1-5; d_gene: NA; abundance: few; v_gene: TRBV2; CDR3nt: TGTGCCAGCAGTGTCCGGCAGGGCGACCAGCCCCAGCATTTT; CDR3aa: CASSVRQGDQPQHF
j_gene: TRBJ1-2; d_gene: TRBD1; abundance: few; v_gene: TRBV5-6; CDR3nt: TGTGCCAGCAGGGGACGGGACAGGGGTTATGGCTACACCTTC; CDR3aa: CASRGRDRGYGYTF
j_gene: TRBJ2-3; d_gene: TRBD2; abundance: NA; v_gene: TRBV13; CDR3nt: TGTGCCAGCAGCCCCACGGGGGCACATAGCGGGGGGGCTTCAGATACGCAGTATTTT; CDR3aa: CASSPTGAHSGGASDTQYF
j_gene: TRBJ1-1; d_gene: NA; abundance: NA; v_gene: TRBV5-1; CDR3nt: TGCGCCAGCAGCCCACGGACAGCTCAGAACACTGAAGCTTTCTTT; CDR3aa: CASSPRTAQNTEAFF
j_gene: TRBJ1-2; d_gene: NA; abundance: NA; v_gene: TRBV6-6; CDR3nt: TGTGCCAGCAGTCAGGGAGTTAACTATGGCTACACCTTC; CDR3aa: CASSQGVNYGYTF
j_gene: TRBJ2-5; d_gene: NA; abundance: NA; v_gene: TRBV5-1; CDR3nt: TGCGCCAGCAGCTTCCACAAGGAGACCCAAGAGACCCAGTACTTC; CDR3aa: CASSFHKETQETQYF
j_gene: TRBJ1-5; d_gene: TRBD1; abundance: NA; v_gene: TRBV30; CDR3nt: TGTGCCTGGAGTGATAGAACGGGACAGGGTGGGGGCAATCAGCCCCAGCATTTT; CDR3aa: CAWSDRTGQGGGNQPQHF
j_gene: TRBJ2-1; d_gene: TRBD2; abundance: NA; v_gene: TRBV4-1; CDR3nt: TGCGCCAGCAGCCAAGATAAGCAGCGGGGGGTTTACAATGAGCAGTTCTTC; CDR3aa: CASSQDKQRGVYNEQFF
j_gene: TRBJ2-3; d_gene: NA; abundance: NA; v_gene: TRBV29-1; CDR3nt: TGCAGCGTTCATCTTCCAGGCACAGATACGCAGTATTTT; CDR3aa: CSVHLPGTDTQYF
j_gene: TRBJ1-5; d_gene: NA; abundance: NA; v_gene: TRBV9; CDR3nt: TGTGCCAGCAGCACCCACGACCAGGGGCCCCAGCATTTT; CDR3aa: CASSTHDQGPQHF
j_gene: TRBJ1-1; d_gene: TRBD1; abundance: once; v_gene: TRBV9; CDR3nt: TGTGCCAGCAGCCCGGGACAGGGGGCGGCTGAAGCTTTCTTT; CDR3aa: CASSPGQGAAEAFF
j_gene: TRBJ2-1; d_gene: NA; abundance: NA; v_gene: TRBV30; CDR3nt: TGTGCCTGGACGTGGGGACGAAGCTCCTACAATGAGCAGTTCTTC; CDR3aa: CAWTWGRSSYNEQFF
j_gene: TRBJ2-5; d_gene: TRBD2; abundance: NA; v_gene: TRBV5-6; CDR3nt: TGTGCCAGCAGCCCAGGACTGAGCGGGGGAGAAGAGACCCAGTACTTC; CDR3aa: CASSPGLSGGEETQYF
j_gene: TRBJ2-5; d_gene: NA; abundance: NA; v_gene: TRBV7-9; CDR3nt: TGTGCCAGCAGCGGCGGACCGAACCAAGAGACCCAGTACTTC; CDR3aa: CASSGGPNQETQYF
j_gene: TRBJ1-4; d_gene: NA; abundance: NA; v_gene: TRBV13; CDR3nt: TGTGCCAGCAGCTTAGGATCGGCAGGGAGGGATGAAAAACTGTTTTTT; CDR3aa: CASSLGSAGRDEKLFF
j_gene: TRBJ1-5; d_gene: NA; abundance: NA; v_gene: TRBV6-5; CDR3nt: TGTGCCAGCAGTTACGAAGCCTGGGGACAGCCCCAGCATTTT; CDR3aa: CASSYEAWGQPQHF
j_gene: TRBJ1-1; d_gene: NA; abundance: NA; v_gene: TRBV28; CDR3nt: TGTGCCAGCACCCTGCTCCGTCAGGGATGGGTGAACACTGAAGCTTTCTTT; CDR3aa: CASTLLRQGWVNTEAFF
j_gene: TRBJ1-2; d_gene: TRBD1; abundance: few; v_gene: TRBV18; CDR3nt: TGTGCCAGCTCACCGAAAGGAGGACAGGGTGGGGAAGGCTACACCTTC; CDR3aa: CASSPKGGQGGEGYTF
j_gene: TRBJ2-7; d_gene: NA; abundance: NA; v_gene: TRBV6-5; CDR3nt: TGTGCCAGCACTCCGGCCATGTTCTACGAGCAGTACTTC; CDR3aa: CASTPAMFYEQYF
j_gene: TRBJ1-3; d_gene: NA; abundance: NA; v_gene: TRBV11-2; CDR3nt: TGTGCCAGCAGCTTAGGGAGTATCTTCAACACCATATATTTT; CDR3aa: CASSLGSIFNTIYF
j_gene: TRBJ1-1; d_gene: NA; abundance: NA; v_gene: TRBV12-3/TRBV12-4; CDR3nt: TGTGCCAGCAGTTTTTTCAGGACAGTTGAAGCTTTCTTT; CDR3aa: CASSFFRTVEAFF
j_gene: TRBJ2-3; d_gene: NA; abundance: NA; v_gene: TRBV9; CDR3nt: TGTGCCAGCAGCGTACAGGGCACAGATACGCAGTATTTT; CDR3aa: CASSVQGTDTQYF
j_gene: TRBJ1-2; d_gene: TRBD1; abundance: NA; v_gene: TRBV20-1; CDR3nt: TGCAGTGTTACATCAGGGGGAGGCTACACCTTC; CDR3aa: CSVTSGGGYTF
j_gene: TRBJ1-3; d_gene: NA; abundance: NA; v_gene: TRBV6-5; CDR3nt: TGTGCCAGCAGTCCCTGGGCGGGACCTGGAAACACCATATATTTT; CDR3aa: CASSPWAGPGNTIYF
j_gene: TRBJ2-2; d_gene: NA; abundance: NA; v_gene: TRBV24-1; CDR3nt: TGTGCCACCAGTCCCCTGACGATAGCGAACACCGGGGAGCTGTTTTTT; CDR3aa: CATSPLTIANTGELFF
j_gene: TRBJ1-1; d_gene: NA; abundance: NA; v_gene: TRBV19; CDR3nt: TGTGCCAGTAGTATACGATTAGGTGAAGCTTTCTTT; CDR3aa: CASSIRLGEAFF
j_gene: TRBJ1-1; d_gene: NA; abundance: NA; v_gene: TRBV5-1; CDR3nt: TGCGCCAGCAGCTTGATGGGGGTAGAGGCTTTCTTT; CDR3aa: CASSLMGVEAFF
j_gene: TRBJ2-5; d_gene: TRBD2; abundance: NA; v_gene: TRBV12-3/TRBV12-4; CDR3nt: TGTGCCAGCAGTTTCGGGGGGCAAGAGACCCAGTACTTC; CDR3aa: CASSFGGQETQYF
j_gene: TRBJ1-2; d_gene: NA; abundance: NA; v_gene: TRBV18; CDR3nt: TGTGCCAGCTCAAAAGGGGACCCTAACTATGGCTACACCTTC; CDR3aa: CASSKGDPNYGYTF
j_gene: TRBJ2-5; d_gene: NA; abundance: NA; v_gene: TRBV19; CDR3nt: TGTGCCAGTAGTAATAGCGAGACCCAGTACTTC; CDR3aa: CASSNSETQYF
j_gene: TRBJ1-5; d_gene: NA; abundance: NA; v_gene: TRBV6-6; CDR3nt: TGTGCCAGCAGTTGGGACCGGTATAGCAATCAGCCCCAGCATTTT; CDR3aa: CASSWDRYSNQPQHF
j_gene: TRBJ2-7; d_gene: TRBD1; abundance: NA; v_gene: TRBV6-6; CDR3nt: TGTGCCAGCAGTCATTTGGGACAGGGGGACCAGTACTTC; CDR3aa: CASSHLGQGDQYF
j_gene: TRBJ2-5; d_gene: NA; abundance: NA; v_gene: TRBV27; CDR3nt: TGTGCCAGCAGTGGCACAGGGTATTCCGAGACCCAGTACTTC; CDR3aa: CASSGTGYSETQYF
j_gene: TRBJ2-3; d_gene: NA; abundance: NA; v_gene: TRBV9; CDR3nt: TGTGCCAGCAGCGTCGACCCCAGCACAGATACGCAGTATTTT; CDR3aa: CASSVDPSTDTQYF
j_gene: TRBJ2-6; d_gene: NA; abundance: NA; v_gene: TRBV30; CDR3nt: TGTGCCTGGACAATTACCACTGGGGCCAACGTCCTGACTTTC; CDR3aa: CAWTITTGANVLTF